A single sample gave rise to the 17 T cell receptor beta chains below, sequenced in a study. TCRdb redid the calling of the 5' RACE reads with MiXCR, one entry per CDR3 protein. There are about 5,200 distinct CDR3 sequences in the sample; over 70% occur only once, and 3.4% lies in the top ten. The material sequenced was naive CD4+ T cells sorted from blood. As for subset: naive CD4+ T cells, CD4+CD45RA+CD25-. These TCRs come from a female donor with breast cancer.

The rearrangement uses TRBV6-5 and TRBJ1-3, with D perhaps TRBD1 (5 bases). The V end lost 0 bases, the J end lost 2 bases, and 11 bases lay between the germline ends. Germline values: CDR1 MNHEY, CDR2 SVGAGI. This CDR3 contains 16 residues. DNA of the CDR3: TGTGCCAGCAGTTACTCCAACATGGGGGCTGGAAACACCATATATTTT. Translation gives CASSYSNMGAGNTIYF.

This rearrangement joins TRBV12-2 to TRBJ1-2. TRBV12-2 counts as a pseudogene. The CDR3 is 14 amino acids. This CDR3 reads CASRLALWNYGYTF. The CDR3 DNA follows: TGTGCAAGTCGCTTAGCGCTATGGAACTATGGCTACACCTTC.

This clonotype was counted only a few times. The chain combines TRBV5-5 with TRBJ1-1; D remains ambiguous. The V end lost 0 bases, the J end lost 7 bases, and 16 bases lay between the germline ends. The CDR3 runs 15 residues. Germline V lookup: CDR1 SGHKS, CDR2 YYEKEE (reference sequence). The CDR3 loop reads CASSLALGQTYEAFF. The CDR3 DNA follows: TGTGCCAGCAGCTTGGCGTTAGGGCAGACTTATGAAGCTTTCTTT.

The chain combines TRBV10-3 with TRBJ2-7; possibly TRBD1 for D (6 bases). The CDR3 runs to 13 residues. Germline lookup yields CDR1 ENHRY and CDR2 SYGVKD. The V gene lost 5 bases and the J gene lost 1 base, with 9 bases spanning the gap. CDR3 DNA sequence: TGTGCCATCAGTACAGGGACATCCTACGAGCAGTACTTC. It yields the protein CAISTGTSYEQYF.

The rearrangement links TRBV10-3 to TRBJ1-1, with D possibly TRBD1 on 6 matching bases. Trimming cost V 0 bases and J 0 bases, with 8 bases left between them. Germline-derived CDR1 and CDR2 are ENHRY and SYGVKD. The CDR3 is made up of 15 amino acids. The CDR3 DNA reads TGTGCCATCAGTGAGTCCCAGGGGATGAACACTGAAGCTTTCTTT. Translated: CAISESQGMNTEAFF.

On this clonotype: Its ends do not fully match the called genes, so a read error is possible. The V and J genes are TRBV27 and TRBJ1-1, with D possibly being TRBD1 (5 bases). This CDR3 is 12 amino acids long. CDR1 and CDR2 (germline): MNHEY, SMNVEV (reference sequence). DNA for the CDR3: TGTGCCAGCAGTACCCGTGGGACTGAAGCTTCCTTT. As protein: CASSTRGTEASF.

This chain uses TRBV4-1 with TRBJ2-2, with 7 bases lining up with TRBD1. Germline V gives CDR1 MGHRA, CDR2 YSYEKL. V lost 1 base and J lost 0; bases outside the gene matches: 8. The CDR3 spans 18 residues. Here the CDR3 reads CASSQVAGGFPNTGELFF. CDR3 sequence (DNA): TGCGCCAGCAGCCAAGTGGCAGGGGGATTCCCGAACACCGGGGAGCTGTTTTTT.

The V call is TRBV6-1, the J call TRBJ2-1, with TRBD2 identical over 7 bases. The length of the CDR3 is 16 residues. Germline lookup yields CDR1 MNHNS and CDR2 SASEGT. The ends lost 6 bases at V and 7 bases at J; junction bases unmatched: 15. The CDR3: CASSPSDGRIMNEQFF. The DNA for the CDR3 is TGTGCCAGCAGCCCGTCGGACGGGAGGATTATGAATGAGCAGTTCTTC.

The chain combines TRBV12-5 with TRBJ2-2; D is possibly TRBD1 or TRBD2 (5 bases each). CDR1 is LGHNT and CDR2 is FRNRAP in the germline V gene. V dropped 4 bases and J dropped 6 bases, with 18 bases sitting between them. This CDR3 region has 16 residues. CDR3 amino acids: CASGYYSAGAPGELFF. CDR3 bases: TGTGCTAGTGGTTACTACAGCGCCGGGGCACCCGGGGAGCTGTTTTTT.

The rearrangement uses TRBV29-1 and TRBJ2-7; tentative D call: TRBD2 (6 bases). V gave up 6 bases and J gave up 2 bases, with 17 bases separating them. The length of the CDR3 is 14 residues. Germline assignment: CDR1 SQVTM and CDR2 ANQGSEA. DNA of the CDR3: TGCAGCGTCGAAATGGCGGGAAAACCCTACGAGCAGTACTTC. Its protein product is CSVEMAGKPYEQYF.

The chain is built from TRBV10-2 and TRBJ2-6; 8 bases match TRBD1. J lost 3 bases, V lost 3 bases, and 4 bases had no gene match. Germline CDR1 and CDR2: WSHSY and SAAADI. The CDR3 sequence is 16 residues long. The CDR3 nucleotides are TGCGCCAGCAGTGACCCAGGGGGCGGTGGGGCCAACGTCCTGACTTTC. Its translation: CASSDPGGGGANVLTF.

This clonotype was observed a few times. The genes are TRBV28 and TRBJ2-2; D gene ambiguous. The CDR3 loop spans 15 amino acids. Germline CDR1 MDHEN, CDR2 SYDVKM. The V end lost 6 bases, the J end lost 7 bases, and 18 bases lay between the germline ends. CDR3 in amino acids: CASSPPLGYIGELFF. CDR3 in DNA: TGTGCCAGCAGCCCTCCTCTGGGTTATATCGGGGAGCTGTTTTTT.

The chain links TRBV9 to TRBJ2-3; unclear D gene. The length of the CDR3 is 13 residues. Trimming removed 1 base at V and 10 bases at J, with 13 bases between. Germline V gene lookup returns CDR1 SGDLS and CDR2 YYNGEE. The DNA of the CDR3 is TGTGCCAGCAGCGTAACCCCGGGCATCGCGCAGTATTTT. It translates to CASSVTPGIAQYF.

The rearrangement joins TRBV7-2 to TRBJ2-7; 9 positions agree with TRBD2. The CDR3 runs 14 residues. Germline V gene lookup returns CDR1 SGHTA and CDR2 FQGNSA. Germline trimming cut 5 bases from V and 1 base from J; bases unmatched to any gene: 3. CDR3 sequence reads: CASSPSGTSYEQYF. In nucleotides, the CDR3 is TGTGCCAGCAGCCCTAGCGGGACTTCCTACGAGCAGTACTTC.

As for this clonotype: The junction departs from germline at one end; a sequencing error may be responsible. This sequence joins TRBV6-5 and TRBJ1-1; 7 nucleotides line up with TRBD1. The CDR3 consists of 14 residues. Per germline, CDR1 MNHEY and CDR2 SVGAGI. The CDR3: CASSYSGLRTGQVF. CDR3 bases: TGTGCCAGCAGTTACTCGGGGCTTCGTACAGGACAGGTCTTT.

V is TRBV5-1 and J is TRBJ2-3; a possible D gene is TRBD2 (6 bases). This CDR3 spans 15 amino acids. The ends were cut back, 4 bases at V and 8 bases at J, with 20 bases in the middle. Germline V gene sequence: CDR1 SGHRS, CDR2 YFSETQ. The CDR3 sequence is CASSPKDGSRGTQYF. The DNA of the CDR3 is TGCGCCAGCAGCCCTAAGGACGGGAGTCGTGGTACGCAGTATTTT.

In the case of this clonotype: It is unclear where the CDR3 begins or ends on the DNA, so no DNA is shown, and the CDR3 is as TCRdb lists it. The V and J genes are TRBV5-1 and TRBJ2-1; the D call of TRBD2 is as the table states it, not checked on the DNA. The CDR3 spans 15 residues, counting both ends. Germline V gives CDR1 SGHRS, CDR2 YFSETQ. CDR3 residues: CASSTSGGLWDEQFF.